This T cell receptor beta chain was retrieved from a study of blood T cells in healthy people across ages. General study results and limits: Diversity estimated from one million T cells was considered an underestimate. There was no known CMV status for donors, so expanded clonotype changes were possibly confounded.

This clonotype turned up a few times. Its antigen is undetermined. Then a second PCR, running roughly 7 to 11 cycles, was carried out with a sample-barcoded 5' primer and a J-beta primer mix. TCRdb re-analysed the 5' RACE reads in MiXCR, keeping a single row per CDR3 protein. The sample lists around 800,000 distinct CDR3 sequences, more than 40% occurring once. CDR1 is KGHSH and CDR2 is LQKENI in the germline V gene. The V gene end was trimmed by 0 bases and the J gene end by 3 bases; junction bases not matched to a gene: 6. The CDR3 extends over 16 amino acids. The source of this sequence is a man aged 55 to 69 in good health. This chain joins TRBV18 and TRBJ2-7; TRBD1 aligns across 9 bases. Specimen: blood. CDR3 loop: CASSPPGDRVLYEQYF. The CDR3 bases are TGTGCCAGCTCACCACCTGGGGACAGGGTACTCTACGAGCAGTACTTC.